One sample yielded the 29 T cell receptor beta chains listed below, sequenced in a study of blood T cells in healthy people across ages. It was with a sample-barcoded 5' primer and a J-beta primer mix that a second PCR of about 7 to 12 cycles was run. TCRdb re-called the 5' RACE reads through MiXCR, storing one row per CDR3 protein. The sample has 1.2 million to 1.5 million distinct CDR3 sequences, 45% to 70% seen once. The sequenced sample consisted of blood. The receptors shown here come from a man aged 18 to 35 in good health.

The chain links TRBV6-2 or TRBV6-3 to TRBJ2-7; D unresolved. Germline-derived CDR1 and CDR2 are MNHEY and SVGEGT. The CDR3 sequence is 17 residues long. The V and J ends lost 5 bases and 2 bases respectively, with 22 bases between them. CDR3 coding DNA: TGTGCCAGCAGTGGTCCGACGGACCCCGTGTCCCCCTACGAGCAGTACTTC. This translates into CASSGPTDPVSPYEQYF.

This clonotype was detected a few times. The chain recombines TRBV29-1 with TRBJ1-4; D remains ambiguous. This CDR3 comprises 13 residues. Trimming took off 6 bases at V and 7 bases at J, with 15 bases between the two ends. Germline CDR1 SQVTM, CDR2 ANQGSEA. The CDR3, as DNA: TGCAGCGTCCGGGTCCCGGCAGGTGAAAAACTGTTTTTT. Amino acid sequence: CSVRVPAGEKLFF.

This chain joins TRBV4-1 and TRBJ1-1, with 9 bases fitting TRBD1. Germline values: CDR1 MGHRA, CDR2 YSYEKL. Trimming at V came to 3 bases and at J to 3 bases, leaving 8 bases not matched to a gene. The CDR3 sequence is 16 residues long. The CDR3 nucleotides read TGCGCCAGCAGCCAGGGAGAAAACAGGGGGCACACTGAAGCTTTCTTT. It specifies CASSQGENRGHTEAFF.

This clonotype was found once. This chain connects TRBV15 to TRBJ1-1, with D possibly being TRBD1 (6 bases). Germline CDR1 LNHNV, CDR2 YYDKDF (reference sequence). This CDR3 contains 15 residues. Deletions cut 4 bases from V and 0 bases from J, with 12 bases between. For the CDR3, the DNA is TGTGCCACCAGCAAAGGACAGTCCCTGAACACTGAAGCTTTCTTT. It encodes CATSKGQSLNTEAFF.

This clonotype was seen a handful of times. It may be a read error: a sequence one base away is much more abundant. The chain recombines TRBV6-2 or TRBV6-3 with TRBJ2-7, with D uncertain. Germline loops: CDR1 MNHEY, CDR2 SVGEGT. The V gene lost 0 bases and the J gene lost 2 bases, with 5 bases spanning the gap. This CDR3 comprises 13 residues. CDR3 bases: TGTGCCAGCAGTTACTCACTAACCTACGAGCAGTACTTC. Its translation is CASSYSLTYEQYF.

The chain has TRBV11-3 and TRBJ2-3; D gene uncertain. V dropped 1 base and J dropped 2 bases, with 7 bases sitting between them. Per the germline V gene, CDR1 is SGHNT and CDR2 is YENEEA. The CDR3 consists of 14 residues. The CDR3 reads CASSLGSVTDTQYF. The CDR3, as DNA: TGTGCCAGCAGCTTAGGCAGCGTCACAGATACGCAGTATTTT.

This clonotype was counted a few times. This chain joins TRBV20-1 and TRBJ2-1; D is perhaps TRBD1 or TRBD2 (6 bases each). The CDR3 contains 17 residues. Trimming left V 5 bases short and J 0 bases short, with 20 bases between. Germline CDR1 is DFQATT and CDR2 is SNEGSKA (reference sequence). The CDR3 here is CSAEGGISGNSYNEQFF. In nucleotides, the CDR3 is TGCAGTGCTGAAGGGGGGATATCGGGGAACTCCTACAATGAGCAGTTCTTC.

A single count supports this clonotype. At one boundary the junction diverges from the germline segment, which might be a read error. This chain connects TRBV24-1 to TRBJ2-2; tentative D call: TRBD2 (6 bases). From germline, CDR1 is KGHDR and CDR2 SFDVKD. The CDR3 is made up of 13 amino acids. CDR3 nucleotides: TGTGCCACCGGTGATCGGGGGACCGGGGAGCTGTTTTTT. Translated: CATGDRGTGELFF.

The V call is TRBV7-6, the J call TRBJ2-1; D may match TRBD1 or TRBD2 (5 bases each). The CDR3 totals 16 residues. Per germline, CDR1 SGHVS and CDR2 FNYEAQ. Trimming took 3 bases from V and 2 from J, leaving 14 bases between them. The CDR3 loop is CASSFLRDLTYNEQFF. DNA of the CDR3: TGTGCCAGCAGCTTCCTCCGGGACCTAACCTACAATGAGCAGTTCTTC.

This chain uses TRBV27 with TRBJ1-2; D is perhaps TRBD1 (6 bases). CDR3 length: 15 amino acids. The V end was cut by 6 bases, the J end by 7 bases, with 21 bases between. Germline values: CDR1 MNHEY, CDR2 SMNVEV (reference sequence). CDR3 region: CASRLQGGDVGGYTF. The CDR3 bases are TGTGCCAGCAGACTACAGGGAGGGGATGTGGGTGGCTACACCTTC.

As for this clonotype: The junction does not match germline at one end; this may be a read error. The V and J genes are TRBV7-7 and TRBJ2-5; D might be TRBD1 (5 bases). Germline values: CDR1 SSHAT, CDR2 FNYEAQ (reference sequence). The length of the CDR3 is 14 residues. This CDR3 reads CASSLITGQETQYF. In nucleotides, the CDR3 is TGTGCTAGCAGCTTAATAACAGGTCAAGAGACCCAGTACTTC.

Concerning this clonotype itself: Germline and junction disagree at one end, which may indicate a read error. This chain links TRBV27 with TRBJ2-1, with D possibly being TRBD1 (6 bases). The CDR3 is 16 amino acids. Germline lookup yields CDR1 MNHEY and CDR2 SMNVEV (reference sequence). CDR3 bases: TGTGCCAGCAGTGACACAGGGTATGGGTTGAACAATGGGCAGTTCTTC. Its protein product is CASSDTGYGLNNGQFF.

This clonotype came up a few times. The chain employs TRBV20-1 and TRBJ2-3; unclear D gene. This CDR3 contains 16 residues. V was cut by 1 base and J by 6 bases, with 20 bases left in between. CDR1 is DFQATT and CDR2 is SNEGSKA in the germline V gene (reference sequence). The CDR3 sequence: CSARGYMISRTDTQYF. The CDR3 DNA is TGCAGTGCTAGAGGTTACATGATAAGTCGGACCGATACGCAGTATTTT.

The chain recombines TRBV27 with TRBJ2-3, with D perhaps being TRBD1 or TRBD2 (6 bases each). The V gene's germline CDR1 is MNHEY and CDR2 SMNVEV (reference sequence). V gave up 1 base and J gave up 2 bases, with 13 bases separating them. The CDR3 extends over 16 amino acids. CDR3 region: CASSLWGAGFTDTQYF. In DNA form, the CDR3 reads TGTGCCAGCAGTTTATGGGGGGCGGGATTCACAGATACGCAGTATTTT.

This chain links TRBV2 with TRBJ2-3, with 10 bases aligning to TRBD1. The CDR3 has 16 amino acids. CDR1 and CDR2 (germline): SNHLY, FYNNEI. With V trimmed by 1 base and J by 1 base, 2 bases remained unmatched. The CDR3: CASSEVGTGGTDTQYF. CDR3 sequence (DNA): TGTGCCAGCAGTGAAGTCGGGACAGGGGGCACAGATACGCAGTATTTT. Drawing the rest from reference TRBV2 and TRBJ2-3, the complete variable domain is EPEVTQTPSHQVTQMGQEVILRCVPISNHLYFYWYRQILGQKVEFLVSFYNNEISEKSEIFDDQFSVERPDGSNFTLKIRSTKLEDSAMYFCASSEVGTGGTDTQYFGPGTRLTVL.

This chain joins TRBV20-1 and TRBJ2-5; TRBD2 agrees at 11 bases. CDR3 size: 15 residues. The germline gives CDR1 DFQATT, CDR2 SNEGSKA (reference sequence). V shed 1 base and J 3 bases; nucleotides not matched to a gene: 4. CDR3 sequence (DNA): TGCAGTGCTAGAGGGGGACTAGCGGCAAAAGAGACCCAGTACTTC. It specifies CSARGGLAAKETQYF.

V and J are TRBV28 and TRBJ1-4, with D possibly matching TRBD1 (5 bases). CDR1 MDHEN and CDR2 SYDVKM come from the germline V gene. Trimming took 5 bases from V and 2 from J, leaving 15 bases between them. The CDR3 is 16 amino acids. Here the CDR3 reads CASSPTGGGTNEKLFF. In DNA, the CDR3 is TGTGCCAGCAGTCCAACCGGTGGGGGGACTAATGAAAAACTGTTTTTT.

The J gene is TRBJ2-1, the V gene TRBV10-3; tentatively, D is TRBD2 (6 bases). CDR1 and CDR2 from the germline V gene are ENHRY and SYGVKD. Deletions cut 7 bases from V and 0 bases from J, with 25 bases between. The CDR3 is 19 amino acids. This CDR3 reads CAIMAGPLAGGGSYNEQFF. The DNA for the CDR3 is TGTGCCATCATGGCGGGACCCCTCGCCGGGGGTGGCTCCTACAATGAGCAGTTCTTC.

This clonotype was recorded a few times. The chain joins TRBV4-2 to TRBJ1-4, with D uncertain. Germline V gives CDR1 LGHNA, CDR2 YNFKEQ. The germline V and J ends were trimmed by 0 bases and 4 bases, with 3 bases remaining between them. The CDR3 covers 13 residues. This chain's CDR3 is CASSQDVNEKLFF. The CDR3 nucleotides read TGTGCCAGCAGCCAAGACGTTAATGAAAAACTGTTTTTT.

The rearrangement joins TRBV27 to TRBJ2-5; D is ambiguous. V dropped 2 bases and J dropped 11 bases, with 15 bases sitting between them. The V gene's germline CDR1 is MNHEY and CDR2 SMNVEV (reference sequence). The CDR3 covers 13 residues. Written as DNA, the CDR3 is TGTGCCAGCAGTTTAAACCACAGAGAGAAGCAGTACTTC. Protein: CASSLNHREKQYF.

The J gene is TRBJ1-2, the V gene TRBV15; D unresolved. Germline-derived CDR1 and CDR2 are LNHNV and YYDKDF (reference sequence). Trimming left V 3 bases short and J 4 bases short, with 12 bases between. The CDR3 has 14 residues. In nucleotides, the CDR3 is TGTGCCACCAGCAGTGGCGCGGCGGGCTATGGCTACACCTTC. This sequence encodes CATSSGAAGYGYTF.

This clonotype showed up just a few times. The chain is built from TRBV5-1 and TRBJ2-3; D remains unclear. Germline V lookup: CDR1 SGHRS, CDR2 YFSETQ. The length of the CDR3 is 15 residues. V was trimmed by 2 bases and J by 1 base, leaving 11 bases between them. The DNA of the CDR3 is TGCGCCAGCAGCTTAATCGACCCGCGCACAGATACGCAGTATTTT. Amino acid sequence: CASSLIDPRTDTQYF.

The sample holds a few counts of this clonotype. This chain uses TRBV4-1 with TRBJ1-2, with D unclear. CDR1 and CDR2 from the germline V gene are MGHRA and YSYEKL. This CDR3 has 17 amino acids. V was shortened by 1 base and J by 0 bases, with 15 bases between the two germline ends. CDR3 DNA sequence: TGCGCCAGCAGCCAAGTCCCCCCCAAGGCGGCTAACTATGGCTACACCTTC. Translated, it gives CASSQVPPKAANYGYTF.

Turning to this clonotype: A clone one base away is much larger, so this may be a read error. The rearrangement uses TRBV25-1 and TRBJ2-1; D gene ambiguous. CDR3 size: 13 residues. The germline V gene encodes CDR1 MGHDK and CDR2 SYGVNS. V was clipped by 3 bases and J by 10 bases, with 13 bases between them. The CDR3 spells CASSDPRRNEQFF. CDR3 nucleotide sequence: TGTGCCAGCAGTGACCCAAGGAGAAACGAGCAGTTCTTC.

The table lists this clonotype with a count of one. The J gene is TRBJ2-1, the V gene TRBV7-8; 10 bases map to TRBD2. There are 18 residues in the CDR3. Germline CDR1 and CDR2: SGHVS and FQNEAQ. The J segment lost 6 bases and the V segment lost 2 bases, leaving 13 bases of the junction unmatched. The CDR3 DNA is TGTGCCAGCAGCTTAAAGACTAGCGGGCATGACTTTGGCAATGAGCAGTTCTTC. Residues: CASSLKTSGHDFGNEQFF.

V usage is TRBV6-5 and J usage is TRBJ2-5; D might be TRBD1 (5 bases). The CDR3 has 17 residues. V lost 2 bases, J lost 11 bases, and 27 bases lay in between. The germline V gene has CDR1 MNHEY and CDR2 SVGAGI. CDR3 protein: CASSYGSSAGSYNEQYF. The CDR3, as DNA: TGTGCCAGCAGTTACGGGTCCTCGGCAGGGTCCTACAATGAGCAGTACTTC.

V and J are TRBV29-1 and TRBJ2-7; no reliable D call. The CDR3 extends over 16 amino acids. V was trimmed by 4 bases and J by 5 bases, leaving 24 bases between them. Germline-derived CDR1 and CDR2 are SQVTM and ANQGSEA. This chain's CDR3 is CSVGVSGSARSNEQYF. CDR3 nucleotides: TGCAGCGTTGGAGTATCCGGGTCCGCCCGGTCCAACGAGCAGTACTTC.

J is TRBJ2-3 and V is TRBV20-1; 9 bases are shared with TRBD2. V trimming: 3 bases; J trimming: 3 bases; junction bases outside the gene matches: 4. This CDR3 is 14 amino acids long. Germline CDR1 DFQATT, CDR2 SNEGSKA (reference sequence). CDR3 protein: CSASYSGRTDTQYF. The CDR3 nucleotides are TGCAGTGCTAGTTATAGCGGGAGAACAGATACGCAGTATTTT.

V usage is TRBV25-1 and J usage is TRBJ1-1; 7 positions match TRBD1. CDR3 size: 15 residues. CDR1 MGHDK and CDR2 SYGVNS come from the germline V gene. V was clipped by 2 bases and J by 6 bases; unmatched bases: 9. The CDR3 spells CASSEATGVNSEAFF. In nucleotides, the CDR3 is TGTGCCAGCAGTGAAGCAACAGGGGTTAATTCTGAAGCTTTCTTT.